This T cell receptor (beta chain) was sequenced during a study of OX40 agonist ivuxolimab in advanced cancers. Across the whole study: The dose of intravenous ivuxolimab that patients received every 2 weeks ranged from 0.01 to 10 mg/kg. Checkpoint inhibitors had been given previously to 35% to 50% of patients. Whole-study findings and limits: Expanded clones belonging to CD8+ T cells outnumbered, on average, those of CD4+.

Some clones are missing from TCRdb's copy, which holds only in-frame ones; the method was immunoSEQ multiplex PCR. Here the sample spans some 80,000 clones, around 85% being singletons. Autoimmune disease history or systemic immunosuppression meant exclusion. The CDR3 is made up of 16 amino acids. V gave up 3 bases and J gave up 8 bases, with 20 bases separating them. Germline-derived CDR1 and CDR2 are GTSNPN and SVGIG (reference sequence). This clone was detected once. Its antigen is currently unknown. This sample comprised CD4+ or CD8+ T cells sorted from blood, obtained in a trial of the OX40 agonist ivuxolimab. The clonotype comes from an adult with an advanced solid tumor such as melanoma, head and neck, liver or kidney cancer. The chain carries TRBV30 and TRBJ1-6, with a tentative D call TRBD1 (6 bases). The CDR3 DNA follows: TGTGCCTGGAGGACTCAACTCGGGCAGGGGTATTCACCCCTCCACTTT. Amino acids: CAWRTQLGQGYSPLHF.